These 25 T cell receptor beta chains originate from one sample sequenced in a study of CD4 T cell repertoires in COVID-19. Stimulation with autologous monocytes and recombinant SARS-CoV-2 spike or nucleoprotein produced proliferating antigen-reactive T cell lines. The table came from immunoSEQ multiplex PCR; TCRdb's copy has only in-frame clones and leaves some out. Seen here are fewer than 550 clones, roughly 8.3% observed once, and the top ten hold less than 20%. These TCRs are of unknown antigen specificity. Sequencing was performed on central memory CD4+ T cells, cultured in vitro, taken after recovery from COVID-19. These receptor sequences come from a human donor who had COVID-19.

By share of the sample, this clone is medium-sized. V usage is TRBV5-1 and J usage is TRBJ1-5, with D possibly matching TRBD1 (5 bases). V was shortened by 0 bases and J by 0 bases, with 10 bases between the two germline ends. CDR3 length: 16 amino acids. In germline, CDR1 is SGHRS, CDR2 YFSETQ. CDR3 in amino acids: CASSLGAGNSNQPQHF. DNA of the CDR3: TGCGCCAGCAGCTTGGGGGCAGGGAATAGCAATCAGCCCCAGCATTTT.

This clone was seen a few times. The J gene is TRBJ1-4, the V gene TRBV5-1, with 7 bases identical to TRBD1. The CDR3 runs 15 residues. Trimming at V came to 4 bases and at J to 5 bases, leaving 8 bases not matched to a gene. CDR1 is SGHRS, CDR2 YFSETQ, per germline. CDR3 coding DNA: TGCGCCAGCAGCATCGGGACAGTTGGGAATGAAAAACTGTTTTTT. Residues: CASSIGTVGNEKLFF.

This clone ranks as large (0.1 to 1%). The CDR3 is CATSARGAHGYTF. The CDR3 coding sequence is TGTGCCACCAGTGCAAGGGGGGCTCACGGCTACACCTTC. The J gene is TRBJ1-2, the V gene TRBV24-1; D is perhaps TRBD1 (6 bases). The CDR3 is made up of 13 amino acids. Germline values: CDR1 KGHDR, CDR2 SFDVKD. With 5 bases removed from V and 8 bases from J, the gap between germline ends came to 14 bases.

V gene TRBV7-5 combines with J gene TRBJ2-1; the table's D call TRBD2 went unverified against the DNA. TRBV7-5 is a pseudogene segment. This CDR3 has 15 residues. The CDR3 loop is CVRSLRGPRGGEQFF. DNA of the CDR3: TGTGTCAGAAGCTTACGGGGCCCCCGGGGAGGAGAGCAGTTCTTC.

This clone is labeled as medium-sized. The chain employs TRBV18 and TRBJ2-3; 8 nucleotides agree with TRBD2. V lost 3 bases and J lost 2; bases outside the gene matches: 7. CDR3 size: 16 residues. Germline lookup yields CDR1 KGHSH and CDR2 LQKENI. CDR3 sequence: CASSPGSSGVTDTQYF. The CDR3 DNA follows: TGTGCCAGCTCACCTGGTAGTAGCGGGGTCACAGATACGCAGTATTTT.

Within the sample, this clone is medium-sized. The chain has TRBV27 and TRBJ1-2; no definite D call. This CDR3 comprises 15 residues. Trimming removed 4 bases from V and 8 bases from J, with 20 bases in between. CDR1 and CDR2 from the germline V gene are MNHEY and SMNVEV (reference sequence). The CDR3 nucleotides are TGTGCCAGCAGTTATACAGTATCTGGGCTTCGAGGCTACACCTTC. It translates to CASSYTVSGLRGYTF.

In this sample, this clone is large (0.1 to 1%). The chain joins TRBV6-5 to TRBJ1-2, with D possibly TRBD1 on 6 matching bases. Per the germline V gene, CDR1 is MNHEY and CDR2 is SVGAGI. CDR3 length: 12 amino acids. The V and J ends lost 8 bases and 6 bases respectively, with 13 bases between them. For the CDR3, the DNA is TGTGCCAGCGGCTTGGGGGGCCATGGCTACACCTTC. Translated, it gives CASGLGGHGYTF.

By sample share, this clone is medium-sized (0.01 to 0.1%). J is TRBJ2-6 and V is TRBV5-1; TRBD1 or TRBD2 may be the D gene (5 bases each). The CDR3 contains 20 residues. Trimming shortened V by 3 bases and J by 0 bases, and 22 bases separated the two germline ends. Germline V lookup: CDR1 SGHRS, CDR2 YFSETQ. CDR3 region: CASSYPDGTITDSGANVLTF. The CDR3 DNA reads TGCGCCAGCAGCTACCCGGACGGGACCATCACTGACTCTGGGGCCAACGTCCTGACTTTC.

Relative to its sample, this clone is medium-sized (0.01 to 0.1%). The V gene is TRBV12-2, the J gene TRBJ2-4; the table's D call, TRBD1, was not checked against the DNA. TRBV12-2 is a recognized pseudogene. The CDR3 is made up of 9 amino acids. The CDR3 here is CASRPGQVF. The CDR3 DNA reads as TGTGCAAGTCGCCCAGGTCAAGTCTTC.

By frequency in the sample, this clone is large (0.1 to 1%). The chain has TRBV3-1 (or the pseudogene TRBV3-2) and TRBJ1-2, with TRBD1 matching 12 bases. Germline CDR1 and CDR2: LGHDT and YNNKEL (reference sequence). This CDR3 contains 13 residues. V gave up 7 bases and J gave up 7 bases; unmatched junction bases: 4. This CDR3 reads CASTGTGGFGYTF. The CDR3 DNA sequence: TGTGCCAGCACTGGGACAGGGGGCTTTGGCTACACCTTC.

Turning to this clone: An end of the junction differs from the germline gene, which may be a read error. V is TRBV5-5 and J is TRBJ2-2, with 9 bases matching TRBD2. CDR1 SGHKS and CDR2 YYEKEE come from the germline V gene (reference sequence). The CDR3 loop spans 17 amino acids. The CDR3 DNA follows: TGCCCCCGCCGCGGGGCCCCCGCGGGGGGGGCGCCCGGGGAGCTGTTTTTT. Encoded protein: CPRRGAPAGGAPGELFF.

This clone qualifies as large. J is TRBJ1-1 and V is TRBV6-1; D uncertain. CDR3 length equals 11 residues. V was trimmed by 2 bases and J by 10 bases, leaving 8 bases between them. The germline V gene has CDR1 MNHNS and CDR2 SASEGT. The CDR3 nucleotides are TGTGCCAGCAGTGAAAGCCTTGGAGCTTTCTTT. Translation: CASSESLGAFF.

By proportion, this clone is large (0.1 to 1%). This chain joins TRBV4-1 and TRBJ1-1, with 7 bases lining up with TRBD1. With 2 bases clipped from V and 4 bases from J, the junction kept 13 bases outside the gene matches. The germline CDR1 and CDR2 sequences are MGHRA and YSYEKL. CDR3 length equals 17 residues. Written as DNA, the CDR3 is TGCGCCAGCAGCCAACGTCCCGGGACAGTTATATCCACTGAAGCTTTCTTT. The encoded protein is CASSQRPGTVISTEAFF.

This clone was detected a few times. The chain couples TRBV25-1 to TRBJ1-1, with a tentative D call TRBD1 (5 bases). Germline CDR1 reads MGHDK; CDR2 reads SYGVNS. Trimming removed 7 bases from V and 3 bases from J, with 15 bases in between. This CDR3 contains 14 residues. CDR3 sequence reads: CASTGGVMDTEAFF. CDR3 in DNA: TGTGCCAGCACTGGAGGGGTAATGGACACTGAAGCTTTCTTT.

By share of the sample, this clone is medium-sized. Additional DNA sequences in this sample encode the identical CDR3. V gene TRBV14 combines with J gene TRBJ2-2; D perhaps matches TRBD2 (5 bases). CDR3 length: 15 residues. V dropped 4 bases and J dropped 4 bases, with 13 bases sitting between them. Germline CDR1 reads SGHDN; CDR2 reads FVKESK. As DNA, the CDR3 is TGTGCCAGCAGCCCTCGGATCAGCGGCACCGGGGAGCTGTTTTTT. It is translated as CASSPRISGTGELFF.

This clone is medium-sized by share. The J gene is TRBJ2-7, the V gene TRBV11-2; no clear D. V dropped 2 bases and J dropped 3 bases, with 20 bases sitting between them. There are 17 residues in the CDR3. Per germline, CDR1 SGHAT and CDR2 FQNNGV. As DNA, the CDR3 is TGTGCCAGCAGCTTATCTGGTGCAGAGAAAAACGGCTACGAGCAGTACTTC. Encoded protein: CASSLSGAEKNGYEQYF.

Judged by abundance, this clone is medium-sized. This chain's CDR3 is CASSSTFGYTF. DNA for the CDR3: TGTGCCAGCAGTTCTACCTTTGGCTACACCTTC. The chain uses TRBV6-2 or TRBV6-3 and TRBJ1-2; D is uncertain. Trimming took 4 bases from V and 7 from J, leaving 7 bases between them. Germline CDR1 reads MNHEY; CDR2 reads SVGEGT. The CDR3 is made up of 11 amino acids.

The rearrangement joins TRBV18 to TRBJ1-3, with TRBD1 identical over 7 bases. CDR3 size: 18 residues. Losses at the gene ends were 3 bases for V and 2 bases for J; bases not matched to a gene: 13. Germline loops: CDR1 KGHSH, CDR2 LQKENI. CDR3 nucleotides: TGTGCCAGCTCACCGGTGTTTGAGGGACAGTATCCTGGAAACACCATATATTTT. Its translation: CASSPVFEGQYPGNTIYF.

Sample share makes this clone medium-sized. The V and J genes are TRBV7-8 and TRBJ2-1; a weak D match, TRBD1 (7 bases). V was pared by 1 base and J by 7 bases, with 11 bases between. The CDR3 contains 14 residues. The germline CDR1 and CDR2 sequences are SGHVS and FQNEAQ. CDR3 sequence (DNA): TGTGCCAGCAGCTTAGTGGCGGGACAGAATGAGCAGTTCTTC. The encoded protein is CASSLVAGQNEQFF.

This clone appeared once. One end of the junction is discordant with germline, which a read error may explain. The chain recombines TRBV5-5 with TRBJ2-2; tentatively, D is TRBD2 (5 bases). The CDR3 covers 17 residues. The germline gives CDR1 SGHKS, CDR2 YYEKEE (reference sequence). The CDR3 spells CPPRRAPAGGPPGELFF. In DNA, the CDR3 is TGCCCCCCCCGCCGGGCCCCCGCGGGCGGGCCGCCCGGGGAGCTGTTTTTT.

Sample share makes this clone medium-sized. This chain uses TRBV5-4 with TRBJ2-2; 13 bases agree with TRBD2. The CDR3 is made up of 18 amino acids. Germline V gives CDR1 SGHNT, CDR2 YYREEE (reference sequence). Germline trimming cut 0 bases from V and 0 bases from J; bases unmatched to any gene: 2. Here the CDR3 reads CASSLGTSGGPNTGELFF. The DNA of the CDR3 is TGTGCCAGCAGCTTGGGGACTAGCGGGGGCCCGAACACCGGGGAGCTGTTTTTT.

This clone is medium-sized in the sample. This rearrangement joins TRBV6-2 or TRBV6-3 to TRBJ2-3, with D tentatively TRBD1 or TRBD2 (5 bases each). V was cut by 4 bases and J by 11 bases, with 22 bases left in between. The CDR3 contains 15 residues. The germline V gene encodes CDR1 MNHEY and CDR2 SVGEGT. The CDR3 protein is CASSFRAGALRGQYF. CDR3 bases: TGTGCCAGCAGTTTCCGGGCAGGAGCTCTGAGGGGGCAGTATTTT.

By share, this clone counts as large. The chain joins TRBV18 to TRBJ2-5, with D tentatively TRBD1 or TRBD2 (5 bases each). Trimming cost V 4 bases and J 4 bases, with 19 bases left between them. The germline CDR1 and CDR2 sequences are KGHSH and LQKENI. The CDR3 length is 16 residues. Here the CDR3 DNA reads TGTGCCAGCTCACGATACATCGGGGACGATGGAGAGACCCAGTACTTC. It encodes CASSRYIGDDGETQYF.

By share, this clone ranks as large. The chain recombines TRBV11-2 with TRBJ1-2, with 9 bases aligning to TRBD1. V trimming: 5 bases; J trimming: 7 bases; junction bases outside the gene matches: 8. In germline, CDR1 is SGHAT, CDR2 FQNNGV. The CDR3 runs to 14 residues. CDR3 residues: CASSPSQGALGYTF. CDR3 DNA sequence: TGTGCCAGCAGCCCTTCACAGGGGGCGCTTGGCTACACCTTC. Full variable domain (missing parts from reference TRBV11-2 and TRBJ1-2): EAGVAQSPRYKIIEKRQSVAFWCNPISGHATLYWYQQILGQGPKLLIQFQNNGVVDDSQLPKDRFSAERLKGVDSTLKIQPAKLEDSAVYLCASSPSQGALGYTFGSGTRLTVV.

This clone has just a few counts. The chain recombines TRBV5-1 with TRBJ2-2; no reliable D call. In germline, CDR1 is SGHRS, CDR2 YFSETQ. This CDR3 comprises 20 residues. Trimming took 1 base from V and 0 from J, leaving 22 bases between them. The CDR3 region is CASSLIWSPIQDANTGELFF. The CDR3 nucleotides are TGCGCCAGCAGCTTGATATGGTCCCCTATTCAGGACGCGAACACCGGGGAGCTGTTTTTT.